The 30 T cell receptor beta chains below come from one sample, sequenced in a study of shared clonotypes between healthy human individuals. Sequenced by immunoSEQ multiplex PCR; TCRdb stores in-frame clones only, minus some. The sample holds approximately 250,000 clones, 65% seen once. The material sequenced was memory CD4+ T cells sorted from blood. Subset given: CD45RA-negative fraction. These TCRs come from a young man in good health.

The CDR3 DNA reads TGTGCCAGCAGCTTGGAGCGGGTCTACAATGAGCAGTTCTTC. This gives the protein CASSLERVYNEQFF. The chain carries TRBV11-2 and TRBJ2-1; a weak D match, TRBD2 (6 bases). The CDR3 contains 14 residues. Deletions cut 3 bases from V and 3 bases from J, with 9 bases between. Germline V gene lookup returns CDR1 SGHAT and CDR2 FQNNGV.

This chain connects TRBV18 to TRBJ2-1; D unresolved. The germline V gene has CDR1 KGHSH and CDR2 LQKENI. V was shortened by 3 bases and J by 2 bases, with 17 bases between the two germline ends. This CDR3 is built from 17 residues. The CDR3 is CASSPQPWGGTYNEQFF. CDR3 in DNA: TGTGCCAGCTCACCCCAACCATGGGGTGGCACCTACAATGAGCAGTTCTTC.

V gene TRBV19 combines with J gene TRBJ2-3; perhaps D is TRBD1 or TRBD2 (5 bases each). CDR1 LNHDA and CDR2 SQIVND come from the germline V gene (reference sequence). V was cut by 5 bases and J by 2 bases, with 14 bases left in between. The CDR3 has 15 residues. CDR3 in amino acids: CASSLRGTVTDTQYF. In nucleotides, the CDR3 is TGTGCCAGTAGTTTGAGGGGAACCGTCACAGATACGCAGTATTTT.

V gene TRBV18 combines with J gene TRBJ1-4, with D uncertain. This CDR3 comprises 14 residues. Germline assignment: CDR1 KGHSH and CDR2 LQKENI. V dropped 3 bases and J dropped 7 bases, with 12 bases sitting between them. The CDR3 DNA follows: TGTGCCAGCTCACCTTTAACGGATGGTGAAAAACTGTTTTTT. This sequence encodes CASSPLTDGEKLFF. Full variable domain (outside the CDR3, taken from reference TRBV18 and TRBJ1-4): NAGVMQNPRHLVRRRGQEARLRCSPMKGHSHVYWYRQLPEEGLKFMVYLQKENIIDESGMPKERFSAEFPKEGPSILRIQQVVRGDSAAYFCASSPLTDGEKLFFGSGTQLSVL.

The chain recombines TRBV7-9 with TRBJ1-2; 7 bases align to TRBD1. This CDR3 has 12 residues. The J segment lost 2 bases and the V segment lost 8 bases, leaving 2 bases of the junction unmatched. From germline, CDR1 is SEHNR and CDR2 FQNEAQ (reference sequence). The DNA for the CDR3 is TGTGCCAGCGTGGACAGGAACTATGGCTACACCTTC. It encodes CASVDRNYGYTF.

The gene calls are TRBV21-1 and TRBJ2-5; the table gives TRBD2 as D, unverified against the DNA. TRBV21-1 is labeled a pseudogene. The CDR3 length is 16 residues. The CDR3 sequence: CASNQPTSGLQETQYF. As DNA, the CDR3 is TGTGCCAGCAATCAACCGACTAGCGGGCTTCAAGAGACCCAGTACTTC.

This clone has more than one count but fewer than ten. The chain is built from TRBV27 and TRBJ2-7, with D tentatively TRBD1 (5 bases). V lost 2 bases and J lost 4, with 18 bases in between. Germline V gene sequence: CDR1 MNHEY, CDR2 SMNVEV (reference sequence). There are 16 residues in the CDR3. The CDR3 DNA is TGTGCCAGCAGTTTAGTTCAGGGATCAGTGATTTACGAGCAGTACTTC. Protein product: CASSLVQGSVIYEQYF.

CDR3 in amino acids: CATSREKSGTGGILGEKLFF. The DNA of the CDR3 is TGTGCCACCAGCAGAGAAAAGAGCGGGACAGGGGGAATTTTAGGTGAAAAACTGTTTTTT. The chain uses TRBV15 and TRBJ1-4, with 11 bases that match TRBD1. The CDR3 extends over 20 amino acids. Germline V gene data show CDR1 as LNHNV and CDR2 as YYDKDF (reference sequence). J gave up 7 bases and V 0 bases, and 16 bases lay outside the gene matches.

V usage is TRBV9 and J usage is TRBJ2-5; maybe TRBD2 (5 bases). The V gene's germline CDR1 is SGDLS and CDR2 YYNGEE. Trimming pared 0 bases from V and 4 bases from J, leaving 7 bases between. This CDR3 spans 13 amino acids. The CDR3 region is CASSVDRGETQYF. The CDR3 DNA reads as TGTGCCAGCAGCGTAGACCGGGGAGAGACCCAGTACTTC.

The V call is TRBV18, the J call TRBJ1-2; maybe TRBD1 (6 bases). The CDR3 runs 12 residues. Germline assignment: CDR1 KGHSH and CDR2 LQKENI. V gave up 6 bases and J gave up 1 base, with 6 bases separating them. CDR3 DNA: TGTGCCAGCTCGGACAGTAACTATGGCTACACCTTC. It is translated as CASSDSNYGYTF.

This clone appeared a few times. This rearrangement joins TRBV27 to TRBJ1-1, with a possible D match to TRBD1 (5 bases). This CDR3 is 15 amino acids long. Trimming removed 4 bases from V and 1 base from J, with 13 bases in between. Germline lookup yields CDR1 MNHEY and CDR2 SMNVEV (reference sequence). CDR3: CASSSPLRGNTEAFF. DNA of the CDR3: TGTGCCAGCAGTTCGCCATTGAGGGGGAACACTGAAGCTTTCTTT.

The V gene is TRBV18, the J gene TRBJ1-1; the D is unclear. This CDR3 has 15 amino acids. In germline, CDR1 is KGHSH, CDR2 LQKENI. Between the trimmed V and J ends, which lost 1 base and 0 bases, there was a span of 9 bases. In nucleotides, the CDR3 is TGTGCCAGCTCACCACTCCGGGTCATGAACACTGAAGCTTTCTTT. It yields the protein CASSPLRVMNTEAFF. The variable domain in full, with the rest retrieved from reference TRBV18 and TRBJ1-1, is NAGVMQNPRHLVRRRGQEARLRCSPMKGHSHVYWYRQLPEEGLKFMVYLQKENIIDESGMPKERFSAEFPKEGPSILRIQQVVRGDSAAYFCASSPLRVMNTEAFFGQGTRLTVV.

This chain links TRBV5-1 with TRBJ1-1; D remains ambiguous. Germline CDR1 is SGHRS and CDR2 is YFSETQ. Trimming removed 1 base from V and 3 bases from J, with 7 bases in between. CDR3 length: 13 residues. CDR3 DNA: TGCGCCAGCAGCTTGTCGGCAGACACTGAAGCTTTCTTT. This gives the protein CASSLSADTEAFF. The full variable domain, its missing parts supplied by reference TRBV5-1 and TRBJ1-1, is KAGVTQTPRYLIKTRGQQVTLSCSPISGHRSVSWYQQTPGQGLQFLFEYFSETQRNKGNFPGRFSGRQFSNSRSEMNVSTLELGDSALYLCASSLSADTEAFFGQGTRLTVV.

The V and J genes are TRBV29-1 and TRBJ2-2, with 9 bases that match TRBD1. CDR1 is SQVTM and CDR2 is ANQGSEA in the germline V gene. CDR3 size: 16 residues. The V segment lost 4 bases and the J segment 3 bases; nucleotides outside the gene matches: 9. This chain's CDR3 is CSVGQTGGYDTGELFF. CDR3 coding DNA: TGCAGCGTTGGCCAGACAGGGGGGTATGACACCGGGGAGCTGTTTTTT.

This clone was seen a handful of times. The J gene is TRBJ2-3, the V gene TRBV5-4, with TRBD2 matching over 7 bases. Germline trimming cut 3 bases from V and 4 bases from J; bases unmatched to any gene: 11. The germline CDR1 and CDR2 sequences are SGHNT and YYREEE (reference sequence). The CDR3 contains 16 residues. CDR3 protein: CASSSGSGRTADTQYF. In DNA form, the CDR3 reads TGTGCCAGCAGCTCCGGATCCGGGAGGACCGCAGATACGCAGTATTTT. The full variable domain, rest sourced from reference TRBV5-4 and TRBJ2-3, is ETGVTQSPTHLIKTRGQQVTLRCSSQSGHNTVSWYQQALGQGPQFIFQYYREEENGRGNFPPRFSGLQFPNYSSELNVNALELDDSALYLCASSSGSGRTADTQYFGPGTRLTVL.

J is TRBJ2-2 and V is TRBV30; D tentatively fits TRBD1 or TRBD2 (5 bases each). Germline V lookup: CDR1 GTSNPN, CDR2 SVGIG (reference sequence). V shed 2 bases and J shed 7 bases, with 11 bases lying between them. This CDR3 contains 13 residues. The CDR3 protein is CAWSRRDGGELFF. The CDR3 DNA reads TGTGCCTGGAGTCGTAGGGACGGCGGGGAGCTGTTTTTT.

V gene TRBV14 combines with J gene TRBJ2-7; D unresolved. There are 13 residues in the CDR3. Trimming pared 2 bases from V and 10 bases from J, leaving 15 bases between. Germline assignment: CDR1 SGHDN and CDR2 FVKESK. CDR3 DNA: TGTGCCAGCAGCCAATTTTTCCAGGCGAGACAGTACTTC. Amino acids: CASSQFFQARQYF.

The rearrangement links TRBV4-2 to TRBJ1-4; D might be TRBD1 (5 bases). Between the trimmed V and J ends, which lost 0 bases and 8 bases, there was a span of 16 bases. Per the germline V gene, CDR1 is LGHNA and CDR2 is YNFKEQ. CDR3 size: 16 residues. CDR3 residues: CASSQESSGYDEKLFF. CDR3 DNA sequence: TGTGCCAGCAGCCAAGAATCCTCAGGGTATGACGAAAAACTGTTTTTT.

The chain links TRBV29-1 to TRBJ2-3; 7 bases line up with TRBD2. CDR1 is SQVTM and CDR2 is ANQGSEA in the germline V gene. The CDR3 length is 12 residues. J was trimmed by 4 bases and V by 7 bases; bases with no gene match: 5. The CDR3: CSGDGGSDTQYF. The CDR3 nucleotides are TGCAGCGGGGACGGGGGGTCAGATACGCAGTATTTT.

This chain joins TRBV5-4 and TRBJ1-1; D perhaps matches TRBD1 (6 bases). CDR1 is SGHNT and CDR2 is YYREEE in the germline V gene (reference sequence). The CDR3 is 15 amino acids. Between the trimmed V and J ends, which lost 4 bases and 0 bases, there was a span of 13 bases. CDR3 loop: CASSLSGTLNTEAFF. As DNA, the CDR3 is TGTGCCAGCAGCCTGAGTGGGACATTGAACACTGAAGCTTTCTTT.

This rearrangement joins TRBV15 to TRBJ2-1; possibly TRBD1 for D (5 bases). V lost 1 base to trimming and J lost 6 bases, with 13 bases between them. Germline V gene lookup returns CDR1 LNHNV and CDR2 YYDKDF (reference sequence). There are 15 residues in the CDR3. The DNA of the CDR3 is TGTGCCACCAGCAGAGGGGGCTTTAAGTCCAATGAGCAGTTCTTC. Translation: CATSRGGFKSNEQFF.

This rearrangement joins TRBV11-3 to TRBJ2-1, with TRBD1 matching 7 bases. After removal of 5 bases from V and 0 bases from J, the junction contained 7 bases not matched to a gene. The CDR3 is made up of 16 amino acids. In germline, CDR1 is SGHNT, CDR2 YENEEA. The CDR3 DNA follows: TGTGCCAGCAGCCCACAGGGACAGTTCTCCTACAATGAGCAGTTCTTC. Protein product: CASSPQGQFSYNEQFF.

This chain links TRBV5-6 with TRBJ2-7; perhaps D is TRBD1 or TRBD2 (5 bases each). Germline lookup yields CDR1 SGHDT and CDR2 YYEEEE. The V end lost 5 bases, the J end lost 2 bases, and 17 bases lay between the germline ends. The CDR3 sequence is 15 residues long. This chain's CDR3 is CASRPNGAGTYEQYF. Here the CDR3 DNA reads TGTGCCAGCAGACCGAACGGGGCAGGCACCTACGAGCAGTACTTC.

V and J are TRBV7-9 and TRBJ1-4; 7 bases align to TRBD1. The germline V gene has CDR1 SEHNR and CDR2 FQNEAQ (reference sequence). There are 14 residues in the CDR3. V lost 5 bases to trimming and J lost 7 bases; unmatched junction nucleotides: 7. DNA for the CDR3: TGTGCCAGCAGCCCCGGACAGGTGGTTGAAAAACTGTTTTTT. Protein: CASSPGQVVEKLFF.

This sequence joins TRBV25-1 and TRBJ1-1; tentatively, D is TRBD1 (5 bases). The length of the CDR3 is 13 residues. The V gene lost 6 bases and the J gene lost 11 bases, with 19 bases spanning the gap. In germline, CDR1 is MGHDK, CDR2 SYGVNS. The CDR3: CASRAYGGGEAFF. The DNA of the CDR3 is TGTGCCAGCAGGGCATACGGCGGAGGGGAGGCTTTCTTT. The entire variable domain, with the rest obtained from reference TRBV25-1 and TRBJ1-1, is as follows: EADIYQTPRYLVIGTGKKITLECSQTMGHDKMYWYQQDPGMELHLIHYSYGVNSTEKGDLSSESTVSRIRTEHFPLTLESARPSHTSQYLCASRAYGGGEAFFGQGTRLTVV.

The rearrangement links TRBV4-3 to TRBJ2-2; 9 bases agree with TRBD2. V dropped 0 bases and J dropped 7; count of bases not matched to a gene: 9. The CDR3 spans 17 residues. Germline V gene sequence: CDR1 LGHNA, CDR2 YSLEER. This chain's CDR3 is CASSQEGVAGVLGELFF. The CDR3 DNA follows: TGCGCCAGCAGCCAAGAAGGGGTAGCGGGAGTTCTCGGGGAGCTGTTTTTT.

This clone was seen a handful of times. This chain uses TRBV18 with TRBJ1-5; D may be TRBD1 (6 bases). CDR1 is KGHSH and CDR2 is LQKENI in the germline V gene. The CDR3 extends over 13 amino acids. Trimming cost V 3 bases and J 7 bases, with 10 bases left between them. This CDR3 is CASSPGGQQPQHF. The CDR3 nucleotides are TGTGCCAGCTCACCTGGGGGGCAGCAGCCCCAGCATTTT.

The chain combines TRBV29-1 with TRBJ1-1; a weak D match, TRBD1 (6 bases). Trimming took 4 bases from V and 4 from J, leaving 16 bases between them. This CDR3 region has 14 residues. Germline CDR1 SQVTM, CDR2 ANQGSEA. Here the CDR3 DNA reads TGCAGCGTTGGGGGGGCAGGGTATGGCACTGAAGCTTTCTTT. As protein: CSVGGAGYGTEAFF.

This clone was seen only a few times. This CDR3 is also generated by other DNA sequences in the sample. Here the CDR3 reads CASSFRGDTQYF. The CDR3 bases are TGTGCCAGCAGCTTCCGGGGAGATACGCAGTATTTT. V is TRBV11-3 and J is TRBJ2-3, with D perhaps TRBD2 (5 bases). The V end lost 3 bases, the J end lost 5 bases, and 6 bases lay between the germline ends. The CDR3 runs to 12 residues. Per germline, CDR1 SGHNT and CDR2 YENEEA. The whole variable domain, filled in from reference TRBV11-3 and TRBJ2-3, reads EAGVVQSPRYKIIEKKQPVAFWCNPISGHNTLYWYLQNLGQGPELLIRYENEEAVDDSQLPKDRFSAERLKGVDSTLKIQPAELGDSAVYLCASSFRGDTQYFGPGTRLTVL.

This chain's CDR3 is CASATMGHVILDNEQFF. The CDR3 DNA reads as TGTGCCAGCGCGACAATGGGGCATGTCATACTTGACAATGAGCAGTTCTTC. The V gene is TRBV27, the J gene TRBJ2-1; possible D gene TRBD1, 5 bases. V dropped 8 bases and J dropped 5 bases, with 25 bases sitting between them. This CDR3 comprises 17 residues. Germline V CDR1 and CDR2: MNHEY, SMNVEV (reference sequence).